The sequence of this T cell receptor (beta chain) was determined in a study of cytomegalovirus exposure and HLA in healthy donors. General observations from the study: Most TCR sequences showed up rarely, but some public TCRs showed up in many donors. Presence/absence analyses rested on an assumption that sequencing depth was roughly uniform across donors.

This clone was found a few times. What it binds is not known. The PCR made use of 60 Vbeta and 13 Jbeta primers. Sequencing used immunoSEQ multiplex PCR; TCRdb keeps in-frame clones, though not all of them. This sample has about 140,000 clones, with approximately 79% found just once. Germline values: CDR1 MDHEN, CDR2 SYDVKM. The CDR3 length is 13 residues. V was cut by 6 bases and J by 9 bases, with 15 bases left in between. Source material: PBMCs. The receptor's source is a woman in her 50s in good health and CMV-seropositive. The rearrangement joins TRBV28 to TRBJ2-1; D might be TRBD2 (5 bases). In nucleotides, the CDR3 is TGTGCCAGCAGCCCCCCTCTTCGGGGTGAGCAGTTCTTC. Translated: CASSPPLRGEQFF.